What follows describes a single T cell receptor beta chain. This record belongs to a study of T cell changes during pregnancy in multiple sclerosis. Profiling relied on immunoSEQ multiplex PCR, and the TCRdb table lists in-frame clones only, not all of them. The sample carries tens of thousands of clones, 85% to 95% recorded once. CDR1 and CDR2 (germline): MNHNS, SASEGT. The length of the CDR3 is 15 residues. The ends lost 4 bases at V and 2 bases at J; junction bases unmatched: 7. The material was CD4+ T cells from peripheral blood mononuclear cells, obtained before pregnancy. The V and J genes are TRBV6-1 and TRBJ2-5; 7 bases are a match to TRBD2. The TCR originated in a female donor with multiple sclerosis, enrolled in a pregnancy study. The CDR3 region is CASSVAGVSQETQYF. The DNA of the CDR3 is TGTGCCAGCAGTGTGGCGGGAGTATCACAAGAGACCCAGTACTTC.